This is a list of T cell receptor beta chains from one sample in a study of T cell changes during pregnancy in multiple sclerosis. The method was immunoSEQ multiplex PCR; TCRdb's version includes in-frame clones alone and lacks a portion of them. The data show about 59,000 clones, around 93% seen once. Sample: peripheral blood, taken in the first trimester of pregnancy. These receptor sequences come from a female donor with multiple sclerosis, enrolled in a pregnancy study. Both conserved end residues are part of each CDR3. D genes are given only for firm matches. Some rows mark clone size as missing; the rest say once, few, many or name a class of expanded clone.

abundance | d_gene | len | j_gene | v_gene | CDR3aa | CDR3nt
. | . | 14 | TRBJ1-6 | TRBV30 | CAWSVPNLRSPLHF | TGTGCCTGGAGTGTACCTAACCTTCGGTCACCCCTCCACTTT
. | TRBD2 | 15 | TRBJ2-1 | TRBV18 | CASSPGLAGNNEQFF | TGTGCCAGCTCACCCGGGCTAGCGGGGAACAATGAGCAGTTCTTC
. | TRBD2 | 15 | TRBJ2-3 | TRBV7-3 | CASSFGLAGTDTQYF | TGTGCCAGCAGCTTCGGCCTAGCGGGGACAGATACGCAGTATTTT
. | TRBD2 | 14 | TRBJ2-7 | TRBV4-2 | CASSQAGGLYEQYF | TGTGCCAGCAGCCAAGCGGGAGGGCTATACGAGCAGTACTTC
. | TRBD2 | 16 | TRBJ2-3 | TRBV5-1 | CASSLAALAGYDTQYF | TGCGCCAGCAGCTTGGCGGCCCTAGCGGGGTACGATACGCAGTATTTT
. | . | 13 | TRBJ2-7 | TRBV7-8 | CASSLVNRHEQYF | TGTGCCAGCAGCTTAGTCAACAGGCACGAGCAGTACTTC
. | TRBD1 | 15 | TRBJ1-1 | TRBV4-1 | CASSHPDRVNTEAFF | TGCGCCAGCAGCCATCCCGACAGGGTGAACACTGAAGCTTTCTTT
. | . | 11 | TRBJ2-7 | TRBV2 | CASDRFYEQYF | TGTGCCAGCGACAGATTCTACGAGCAGTACTTC
. | TRBD2 | 16 | TRBJ2-1 | TRBV2 | CASSYRGGTGNNEQFF | TGTGCCAGCAGCTACCGGGGAGGGACTGGAAACAATGAGCAGTTCTTC
few | . | 17 | TRBJ2-7 | TRBV28 | CASSPPEWRRPSYEQYF | TGTGCCAGCAGCCCTCCGGAATGGCGGCGACCTTCCTACGAGCAGTACTTC
. | TRBD1 | 14 | TRBJ1-4 | TRBV7-9 | CASSPGQGYEKLFF | TGTGCCAGCAGCCCGGGACAGGGGTATGAAAAACTGTTTTTT
. | TRBD1 | 15 | TRBJ2-3 | TRBV15 | CATSGGQGSTDTQYF | TGTGCCACCAGTGGGGGACAGGGCTCCACAGATACGCAGTATTTT
. | TRBD1 | 15 | TRBJ2-3 | TRBV27 | CASRKTGGKTDTQYF | TGTGCCAGCAGAAAGACAGGGGGAAAAACAGATACGCAGTATTTT
. | . | 17 | TRBJ1-4 | TRBV5-1 | CASSLVGSRATNEKLFF | TGCGCCAGCAGCTTGGTCGGGTCGAGGGCAACTAATGAAAAACTGTTTTTT
. | . | 15 | TRBJ1-1 | TRBV18 | CASSPKTGGNTEAFF | TGTGCCAGCTCACCTAAGACAGGAGGAAACACTGAAGCTTTCTTT
. | TRBD1 | 16 | TRBJ2-4 | TRBV6-1 | CASSVRPGQGADIQYF | TGTGCCAGCAGTGTTAGACCGGGACAGGGGGCGGACATTCAGTACTTC
. | . | 15 | TRBJ1-4 | TRBV28 | CASSARQASNEKLFF | TGTGCCAGCAGTGCCCGGCAGGCCTCTAATGAAAAACTGTTTTTT
. | . | 16 | TRBJ1-3 | TRBV19 | CASSIALDRTGNTIYF | TGTGCCAGTAGTATAGCCCTAGACAGAACTGGAAACACCATATATTTT
. | TRBD1 | 16 | TRBJ1-1 | TRBV5-1 | CASKEGAFLGNTEAFF | TGCGCCAGCAAAGAGGGGGCTTTCCTGGGGAACACTGAAGCTTTCTTT
. | TRBD2 | 16 | TRBJ2-3 | TRBV19 | CASSITSGAFTDTQYF | TGTGCCAGTAGTATAACTAGCGGGGCTTTCACAGATACGCAGTATTTT
. | TRBD2 | 14 | TRBJ2-7 | TRBV7-2 | CASSPSGVTYEQYF | TGTGCCAGCAGCCCTAGCGGGGTTACCTACGAGCAGTACTTC
. | TRBD2 | 13 | TRBJ2-7 | TRBV29-1 | CSVRTSDSYEQYF | TGCAGCGTGAGGACTAGCGACTCCTACGAGCAGTACTTC
. | . | 15 | TRBJ2-2 | TRBV4-1 | CASSQGDWYTGELFF | TGCGCCAGCAGCCAGGGAGATTGGTACACCGGGGAGCTGTTTTTT
. | TRBD1 | 15 | TRBJ2-3 | TRBV27 | CASSLPGTGTDTQYF | TGTGCCAGCAGTTTACCTGGGACAGGCACAGATACGCAGTATTTT
. | TRBD2 | 16 | TRBJ2-1 | TRBV18 | CASSPTSGRARNEQFF | TGTGCCAGCTCACCAACTAGCGGGAGGGCCAGAAATGAGCAGTTCTTC
. | . | 15 | TRBJ1-2 | TRBV2 | CASGGALGGYGGYTF | TGTGCCAGCGGGGGGGCCTTAGGGGGTTACGGTGGCTACACCTTC
. | TRBD2 | 14 | TRBJ2-7 | TRBV2 | CASRISGTSYEQYF | TGTGCCAGCAGGATAAGCGGGACCTCTTACGAGCAGTACTTC
. | TRBD2 | 15 | TRBJ2-1 | TRBV27 | CASSSPGLSYNEQFF | TGTGCCAGCAGTTCTCCGGGACTATCCTACAATGAGCAGTTCTTC
. | TRBD2 | 15 | TRBJ2-3 | TRBV7-9 | CASSLTSGGTDTQYF | TGTGCCAGCAGCCTTACTAGCGGTGGCACAGATACGCAGTATTTT
. | . | 12 | TRBJ2-5 | TRBV2 | CASSVSQETQYF | TGTGCCAGCAGTGTATCCCAAGAGACCCAGTACTTC
. | TRBD1 | 16 | TRBJ2-5 | TRBV28 | CASSLSGTGFQETQYF | TGTGCCAGCAGTTTATCCGGGACAGGCTTCCAAGAGACCCAGTACTTC
. | TRBD1 | 14 | TRBJ2-3 | TRBV7-6 | CASSSGQGVDTQYF | TGTGCCAGCAGCTCAGGACAGGGGGTAGATACGCAGTATTTT
. | TRBD2 | 15 | TRBJ2-2 | TRBV9 | CASSTSGVNTGELFF | TGTGCCAGCAGTACTAGCGGGGTGAACACCGGGGAGCTGTTTTTT
. | . | 18 | TRBJ1-1 | TRBV9 | CASSVGQGSGGLRAQAFF | TGTGCCAGCAGCGTAGGCCAGGGGTCGGGTGGGCTTAGGGCTCAAGCTTTCTTT
. | . | 12 | TRBJ2-1 | TRBV28 | CAGWSSYNEQFF | TGTGCCGGCTGGAGCTCCTACAATGAGCAGTTCTTC
. | . | 14 | TRBJ2-7 | TRBV30 | CAWSISPGSYEQYF | TGTGCCTGGAGTATATCTCCGGGCTCCTACGAGCAGTACTTC
. | TRBD2 | 18 | TRBJ2-2 | TRBV11-3 | CASSLDRGLGHYTGELFF | TGTGCCAGCAGCTTAGACCGCGGACTAGGCCATTACACCGGGGAGCTGTTTTTT
. | TRBD2 | 15 | TRBJ2-1 | TRBV4-3 | CASSHSGTLEGEQFF | TGCGCCAGCAGCCATAGCGGGACTCTCGAGGGTGAGCAGTTCTTC
. | . | 14 | TRBJ1-2 | TRBV5-6 | CASSLVERNYGYTF | TGTGCCAGCAGCTTGGTTGAGAGGAACTATGGCTACACCTTC
. | TRBD2 | 16 | TRBJ2-1 | TRBV4-1 | CASSQVTAGIYNEQFF | TGCGCCAGCAGCCAAGTGACAGCGGGAATCTACAATGAGCAGTTCTTC
few | TRBD1 | 15 | TRBJ1-3 | TRBV28 | CASSFFETGRNTIYF | TGTGCCAGCAGTTTCTTCGAGACAGGGCGAAACACCATATATTTT
. | TRBD2 | 15 | TRBJ2-7 | TRBV9 | CASNNNGLAAYEQYF | TGTGCCAGCAACAACAATGGACTAGCGGCCTACGAGCAGTACTTC
. | TRBD2 | 15 | TRBJ2-1 | TRBV14 | CASSILAGSYNEQFF | TGTGCCAGCAGCATACTAGCGGGCTCCTACAATGAGCAGTTCTTC
. | TRBD2 | 20 | TRBJ2-1 | TRBV2 | CASSPEGTSGRPSSYNEQFF | TGTGCCAGCAGCCCCGAGGGGACTAGCGGGAGGCCGAGCTCCTACAATGAGCAGTTCTTC
. | TRBD2 | 13 | TRBJ2-2 | TRBV7-2 | CASSLGGGRELFF | TGTGCCAGCAGCTTAGGGGGGGGTCGGGAGCTGTTTTTT
. | TRBD1 | 12 | TRBJ1-1 | TRBV7-2 | CASSPTGAGAFF | TGTGCCAGCAGCCCAACAGGGGCAGGGGCTTTCTTT
. | TRBD2 | 15 | TRBJ2-7 | TRBV18 | CASSGEGVEPYEQYF | TGTGCCAGCTCAGGGGAGGGCGTTGAACCTTACGAGCAGTACTTC
. | TRBD2 | 13 | TRBJ2-1 | TRBV30 | CAWSGLTSGRQFF | TGTGCCTGGAGTGGGTTGACTAGCGGGAGGCAGTTCTTC
. | . | 15 | TRBJ2-2 | TRBV5-4 | CASSLGGSGPGELFF | TGTGCCAGCAGCTTGGGTGGGAGCGGCCCCGGGGAGCTGTTTTTT
. | TRBD1 | 17 | TRBJ1-2 | TRBV7-9 | CASSITGGPQEFSPYDF | TGTGCCAGCAGCATCACAGGGGGCCCCCAGGAATTTTCGCCTTACGACTTC
. | . | 15 | TRBJ2-3 | TRBV5-4 | CASSAPSGESSTQYF | TGTGCCAGCAGCGCACCCTCGGGAGAATCGAGTACGCAGTATTTT
. | . | 14 | TRBJ2-7 | TRBV5-1 | CASSHEQGRHEQYF | TGCGCCAGCAGTCACGAACAGGGTCGGCACGAGCAGTACTTC
. | . | 14 | TRBJ2-6 | TRBV27 | CASSLSTGANVLTF | TGTGCCAGCAGTTTATCGACAGGGGCCAACGTCCTGACTTTC
. | . | 15 | TRBJ2-5 | TRBV5-6 | CASSLPRGTTETQYF | TGTGCCAGCAGCTTGCCCAGGGGAACCACGGAGACCCAGTACTTC
once | . | 15 | TRBJ2-1 | TRBV29-1 | CSVDWGVGSYNEQFF | TGCAGCGTTGATTGGGGGGTCGGCTCCTACAATGAGCAGTTCTTC
once | TRBD1 | 13 | TRBJ2-3 | TRBV19 | CVSRDRAGDTQYF | TGTGTCAGCCGGGACAGGGCCGGAGATACGCAGTATTTT
once | TRBD1 | 15 | TRBJ2-7 | TRBV6-5 | CASSSDRGHSGEQYF | TGTGCCAGCAGTTCCGACAGGGGGCATTCGGGCGAGCAGTACTTC
. | . | 13 | TRBJ1-2 | TRBV7-9 | CASSSGTPYGYTF | TGTGCCAGCAGCTCCGGGACACCCTATGGCTACACCTTC
once | . | 11 | TRBJ1-2 | TRBV7-9 | CASSLATGYTF | TGTGCCAGCAGCTTAGCGACTGGTTACACCTTC
. | TRBD1 | 16 | TRBJ1-1 | TRBV7-9 | CASSSRGDRGFTEAFF | TGTGCCAGCAGCTCCCGGGGGGACAGGGGTTTCACTGAAGCTTTCTTT